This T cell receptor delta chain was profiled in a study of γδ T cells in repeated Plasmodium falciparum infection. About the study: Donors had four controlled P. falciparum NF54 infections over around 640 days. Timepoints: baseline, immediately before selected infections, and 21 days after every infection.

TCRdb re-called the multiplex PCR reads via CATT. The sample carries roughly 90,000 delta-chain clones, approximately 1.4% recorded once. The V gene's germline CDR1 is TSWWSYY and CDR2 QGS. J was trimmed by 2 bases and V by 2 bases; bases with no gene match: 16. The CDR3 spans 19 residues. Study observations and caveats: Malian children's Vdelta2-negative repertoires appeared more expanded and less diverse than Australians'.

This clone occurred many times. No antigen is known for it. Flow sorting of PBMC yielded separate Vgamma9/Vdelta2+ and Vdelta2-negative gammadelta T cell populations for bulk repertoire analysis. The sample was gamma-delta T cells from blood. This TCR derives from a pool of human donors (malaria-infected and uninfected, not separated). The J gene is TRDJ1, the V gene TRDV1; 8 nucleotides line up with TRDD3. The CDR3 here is CALGEGTLRAWGRTDKLIF. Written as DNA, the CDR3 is TGTGCTCTTGGGGAAGGAACTCTACGTGCCTGGGGGAGAACCGATAAACTCATCTTT.